This TCR beta chain is drawn from a study of blood T cell repertoires in COVID-19. In the study overall: The samples span acute and convalescent COVID-19 from the United States, Italy and Spain. PBMCs, B-cell-depleted T cells, or T cells provided the cDNA or gDNA that made up the material.

Germline loops: CDR1 SNHLY, CDR2 FYNNEI. The CDR3 extends over 13 amino acids. J was trimmed by 7 bases and V by 6 bases; bases with no gene match: 8. Per the study methods: Estimation of nucleated cell counts was performed using reference gene primer amplification. Some clones are missing from TCRdb's copy, which holds only in-frame ones; the method was immunoSEQ multiplex PCR. That table gives V, J and clone size, and the DNA gave D and trimming. The sample includes around 220,000 clones, 82% of them seen just once. The sequence was obtained from a woman of 80 years or more with active or convalescent COVID-19. Sequences were obtained from peripheral blood. This chain connects TRBV2 to TRBJ1-2; TRBD1 aligns across 7 bases. The chain's CDR3 is CASRRTGAGGYTF. In nucleotides, the CDR3 is TGTGCCAGCAGGCGCACAGGGGCCGGTGGCTACACCTTC.